The sequence of this T cell receptor beta chain was determined in a study of blood T cell repertoires in COVID-19. The wider study: T cells, B-cell-depleted T cells, or PBMCs supplied cDNA or gDNA.

Here immunoSEQ multiplex PCR was the method, and the copy in TCRdb shows in-frame clones only, minus some. Of roughly 170,000 clones in the sample, more than 65% were seen once. This receptor was taken from a woman aged 60-75 years with COVID-19, enrolled during active disease. The sample was peripheral blood.

CDR3 amino acids: CASSLFTTDTQYF. CDR3 DNA: TGCGCCAGCAGCTTGTTTACTACAGATACGCAGTATTTT. The V call is TRBV5-1, the J call TRBJ2-3, with D unclear. Germline V gene sequence: CDR1 SGHRS, CDR2 YFSETQ. There are 13 residues in the CDR3. V lost 1 base and J lost 3, with 6 bases in between.